The present T cell receptor (beta chain) was sequenced within a study of cytomegalovirus exposure and HLA in healthy donors (dated by TCRdb to about 2017). At the level of the whole study: According to a later analysis, the approximately 130 validation repertoires were produced on the same platform as the roughly 700 repertoires of the first cohort. Besides the first cohort of roughly 700 subjects, a separate validation cohort made up of 120 different subjects was used. To predict cytomegalovirus infection status, the study combined high-throughput TCR immunosequencing, statistical association of individual TCRs with disease status, and machine learning. The study aimed to test whether signatures of past pathogen exposure could be identified by cataloging public T cell receptors. Points the paper makes about the study in general: The classifier was reported to diagnose cytomegalovirus status with high specificity and sensitivity in both the original cohort and the validation cohort. Most TCR sequences were seen in very few donors, while some public TCRs were found in many individuals. According to the authors, the approach could potentially be generalized to other disease states and immunological phenotypes. In vitro tests confirmed that a few of the cytomegalovirus-associated TCR beta chains recognize cytomegalovirus antigens. In a later analysis, TCRs clustered in the first cohort were found to also tend to co-occur in the approximately 110 validation repertoires, with approximately 95% of cluster scores above 0. In the study, approximately 160 TCR beta chains were listed as associated with cytomegalovirus. A later analysis had no HLA typing for the validation cohort, so co-occurrence there was scored across all 120 repertoires.

Libraries were prepared through the immunoSEQ multiplex PCR assay. In the paper's pipeline: A statistical classification framework was built for diagnosing cytomegalovirus status from the catalog of TCR beta chain sequences. Imported from immuneACCESS, the table was reduced by TCRdb to in-frame sequences with V and J called. These copies leave out some clones; in studies compared against another copy, an unresolved V gene accounts for under half, and the cause of the remainder is not known. That table is the source of V, J and clone size, and D and trimming were worked out from the DNA. This sample lists 90,000 to 130,000 clones; roughly nine tenths were detected once. The ten largest clones take up around 2% of the sample. Separate from the roughly 650-subject first cohort, the validation cohort of about 130 subjects was the group to which the donors belonged. This clone was detected once. Its antigen is not yet known. No base-level quality is on record; no much larger clone is a single base apart.

Sequenced sample: PBMCs. This TCR derives from a woman aged 18 to 35 in good health and CMV-seronegative.

The nucleotides are TGTGCCTGGAGTGTAGGCGGGATAATCGCTGAGCAGTTCTTC. This encodes CAWSVGGIIAEQFF. The chain joins TRBV30 to TRBJ2-1; TRBD2 is perhaps the D gene, given 6 matching bases. The CDR3, cysteine through phenylalanine, is 14 amino acids long. Solely the CDR3 DNA is kept, with 42 bases framed from the first base. V loses 0 bases of germline sequence and J loses 9 bases, and the interval between the two ends is 15 bases. CDR1 GTSNPN and CDR2 SVGIG are derived from the germline V gene (reference sequence). Beyond the CDR3, the reference TRBV30 and TRBJ2-1 genes provide the residues; the full variable domain reads: SQTIHQWPATLVQPVGSPLSLECTVEGTSNPNLYWYRQAAGRGLQLLFYSVGIGQISSEVPQNLSASRPQDRQFILSSKKLLLSDSGFYLCAWSVGGIIAEQFFGPGTRLTVL.